This passage covers 22 T cell receptor beta chains from one sample sequenced in a study of blood T cell repertoires in COVID-19. This table comes from immunoSEQ multiplex PCR, and its TCRdb copy is limited to in-frame clones, with some not included. The data show some 460,000 clones, 80% to 90% seen once. The sequencing input was peripheral blood. All receptors come from a woman in her twenties or thirties with acute or convalescent COVID-19.

The chain couples TRBV6-5 to TRBJ1-4; D is possibly TRBD1 (5 bases). The germline V gene has CDR1 MNHEY and CDR2 SVGAGI. Trimming removed 4 bases from V and 8 bases from J, with 17 bases in between. The length of the CDR3 is 15 residues. The CDR3 nucleotides are TGTGCCAGCAGTTTTAATCGGGGGAGGGGAGAAAAACTGTTTTTT. Its protein is CASSFNRGRGEKLFF.

Points on this clone: This same CDR3 is encoded by further DNA sequences in the sample. The chain recombines TRBV11-2 with TRBJ2-7; D is undetermined. The germline V gene encodes CDR1 SGHAT and CDR2 FQNNGV. Trimming left V 1 base short and J 3 bases short, with 4 bases between. The CDR3 contains 12 residues. DNA for the CDR3: TGTGCCAGCAGCTTAGTCCTCTACGAGCAGTACTTC. Amino acids: CASSLVLYEQYF.

The CDR3 bases are TGTGCCAGCAGCTTGGGAGGGGGGGCAGATACGCAGTATTTT. This translates into CASSLGGGADTQYF. The chain employs TRBV5-6 and TRBJ2-3; TRBD2 is a possible D gene (7 bases). CDR3 length: 14 residues. CDR1 and CDR2 (germline): SGHDT, YYEEEE. Trimming removed 0 bases from V and 4 bases from J, with 9 bases in between.

The chain employs TRBV3-1 (or the pseudogene TRBV3-2) and TRBJ2-5, with 10 positions matching TRBD2. The V gene end was trimmed by 0 bases and the J gene end by 4 bases; junction bases not matched to a gene: 5. From germline, CDR1 is LGHDT and CDR2 YNNKEL (reference sequence). The CDR3 is 16 amino acids. CDR3 in amino acids: CASSQEGLAKAETQYF. The CDR3 nucleotides read TGTGCCAGCAGCCAAGAGGGACTAGCGAAGGCAGAGACCCAGTACTTC.

The rearrangement joins TRBV7-3 to TRBJ2-2; 8 positions agree with TRBD1. CDR1 is SGHTA, CDR2 FQGTGA, per germline. V dropped 0 bases and J dropped 7; count of bases not matched to a gene: 7. CDR3 size: 16 residues. The CDR3 region is CASSLTRDRQGGELFF. In DNA, the CDR3 is TGTGCCAGCAGCTTAACTCGGGACAGGCAAGGCGGGGAGCTGTTTTTT.

The chain has TRBV6-5 and TRBJ1-6; no firm D call. CDR1 and CDR2 (germline): MNHEY, SVGAGI. Trimming took 6 bases from V and 4 from J, leaving 13 bases between them. CDR3 length equals 15 residues. CDR3 DNA sequence: TGTGCCAGCAGACCTGACTTTGATTATAATTCACCCCTCCACTTT. Its translation: CASRPDFDYNSPLHF.

The chain combines TRBV2 with TRBJ2-7, with D possibly matching TRBD1 (6 bases). Germline CDR1 is SNHLY and CDR2 is FYNNEI. CDR3 length equals 13 residues. The ends were cut back, 11 bases at V and 1 base at J, with 15 bases in the middle. The CDR3 region has the DNA TGTGCCGGTAAGACAGGTTTATCCTACGAGCAGTACTTC. Translating it yields CAGKTGLSYEQYF.

This clone was seen just once. The V and J genes are TRBV14 and TRBJ2-5; tentative D call: TRBD1 (6 bases). The CDR3 covers 18 residues. Trimming left V 1 base short and J 0 bases short, with 18 bases between. Germline assignment: CDR1 SGHDN and CDR2 FVKESK. Here the CDR3 DNA reads TGTGCCAGCAGCCAAGGGGGGCACCGCAGAAGTTACCAAGAGACCCAGTACTTC. Translation: CASSQGGHRRSYQETQYF.

The chain employs TRBV28 and TRBJ1-2; maybe TRBD1 (5 bases). Germline values: CDR1 MDHEN, CDR2 SYDVKM. The V end lost 4 bases, the J end lost 8 bases, and 17 bases lay between the germline ends. This CDR3 contains 14 residues. The CDR3 nucleotides are TGTGCCAGCAGTTCAGGAGGGGTTGCGTGGGGCTACACCTTC. Translated: CASSSGGVAWGYTF.

This sequence joins TRBV29-1 and TRBJ2-5; TRBD1 aligns across 8 bases. J gave up 3 bases and V 6 bases, and 9 bases lay outside the gene matches. This CDR3 is built from 14 residues. Germline CDR1 and CDR2: SQVTM and ANQGSEA. The CDR3 region is CSVPTGGKKETQYF. CDR3 nucleotide sequence: TGCAGCGTCCCCACAGGGGGGAAAAAAGAGACCCAGTACTTC.

The CDR3 DNA reads as TGTGCCAGCAGCTCACCCGGGGGGCCTCAGGGAGAGACCCAGTACTTC. Amino acid sequence: CASSSPGGPQGETQYF. The chain links TRBV5-4 to TRBJ2-5; a weak D match, TRBD2 (7 bases). The germline V gene has CDR1 SGHNT and CDR2 YYREEE (reference sequence). This CDR3 is built from 16 residues. With 3 bases removed from V and 4 bases from J, the gap between germline ends came to 19 bases. The full variable domain, completed using reference TRBV5-4 and TRBJ2-5, is ETGVTQSPTHLIKTRGQQVTLRCSSQSGHNTVSWYQQALGQGPQFIFQYYREEENGRGNFPPRFSGLQFPNYSSELNVNALELDDSALYLCASSSPGGPQGETQYFGPGTRLLVL.

The chain has TRBV11-2 and TRBJ1-5, with a possible D match to TRBD1 (5 bases). This CDR3 has 17 residues. Trimming took off 7 bases at V and 0 bases at J, with 19 bases between the two ends. Germline V CDR1 and CDR2: SGHAT, FQNNGV. CDR3 nucleotide sequence: TGTGCCAGCATTCGCCTAGATGGGACTATTAGCAATCAGCCCCAGCATTTT. This codes for CASIRLDGTISNQPQHF.

With regard to this clone: Other DNA sequences in this sample translate to the same CDR3. The V and J genes are TRBV2 and TRBJ2-1; D gene uncertain. The CDR3 extends over 12 amino acids. The germline gives CDR1 SNHLY, CDR2 FYNNEI. Trimming left V 2 bases short and J 8 bases short, with 7 bases between. The CDR3 reads CASSESVHEQFF. CDR3 bases: TGTGCCAGCAGTGAATCGGTCCATGAGCAGTTCTTC.

This clone was detected only a few times. The genes are TRBV5-1 and TRBJ2-1; D remains ambiguous. V was pared by 6 bases and J by 1 base, with 11 bases between. The germline V gene encodes CDR1 SGHRS and CDR2 YFSETQ. This CDR3 is built from 14 residues. CDR3 region: CASTQLYSYNEQFF. CDR3 sequence (DNA): TGCGCCAGCACACAGCTCTATTCCTACAATGAGCAGTTCTTC.

The rearrangement uses TRBV30 and TRBJ1-2; D call uncertain. The CDR3 sequence is 16 residues long. CDR1 and CDR2 (germline): GTSNPN, SVGIG (reference sequence). V was clipped by 2 bases and J by 6 bases, with 22 bases between them. DNA of the CDR3: TGTGCCTGGAGTTATGGACTTCAGATGGGTCCCGATGGCTACACCTTC. Its protein product is CAWSYGLQMGPDGYTF.

V usage is TRBV28 and J usage is TRBJ2-3; weak D call: TRBD2 (6 bases). Trimming stripped 6 bases from V and 4 bases from J, with 17 bases between. This CDR3 has 15 residues. Germline V gene lookup returns CDR1 MDHEN and CDR2 SYDVKM. Written as DNA, the CDR3 is TGTGCCAGCAGGCCCGGAGGCGGGAAAGCAGATACGCAGTATTTT. Its translation is CASRPGGGKADTQYF.

This rearrangement joins TRBV3-1 (or the pseudogene TRBV3-2) to TRBJ2-2, with no clear D. The CDR3 contains 15 residues. Germline CDR1 reads LGHDT; CDR2 reads YNNKEL (reference sequence). Trimming removed 1 base at V and 3 bases at J, with 9 bases between. CDR3 nucleotides: TGTGCCAGCAGCCAAGCCTCGACATACACCGGGGAGCTGTTTTTT. It translates to CASSQASTYTGELFF.

CDR3 residues: CAISGQTGTQYF. DNA for the CDR3: TGTGCCATCAGTGGTCAGACTGGGACCCAGTACTTC. The chain uses TRBV10-3 and TRBJ2-5; no reliable D call. This CDR3 has 12 amino acids. V was cut by 4 bases and J by 7 bases, with 10 bases left in between. Per the germline V gene, CDR1 is ENHRY and CDR2 is SYGVKD.

V and J are TRBV27 and TRBJ1-5; no definite D call. CDR1 MNHEY and CDR2 SMNVEV come from the germline V gene (reference sequence). The CDR3 spans 15 residues. Between the trimmed V and J ends, which lost 1 base and 2 bases, there was a span of 9 bases. DNA of the CDR3: TGTGCCAGCAGTTTATACGGGTCGGGCAATCAGCCCCAGCATTTT. Its protein product is CASSLYGSGNQPQHF.

The chain is built from TRBV9 and TRBJ2-6; D remains unclear. Germline CDR1 and CDR2: SGDLS and YYNGEE. The germline V and J ends were trimmed by 0 bases and 0 bases, with 7 bases remaining between them. The CDR3 is 16 residues long. The CDR3 here is CASSVVSYSGANVLTF. CDR3 in DNA: TGTGCCAGCAGCGTAGTATCTTACTCTGGGGCCAACGTCCTGACTTTC.

The V gene is TRBV11-2, the J gene TRBJ2-7, with D possibly being TRBD2 (7 bases). Germline values: CDR1 SGHAT, CDR2 FQNNGV. The V gene lost 1 base and the J gene lost 1 base, with 11 bases spanning the gap. The CDR3 is 15 amino acids. The CDR3, as DNA: TGTGCCAGCAGCTTAGGGCGGGGGCCATCCTACGAGCAGTACTTC. Residues: CASSLGRGPSYEQYF.

The chain joins TRBV7-9 to TRBJ1-1, with 7 bases fitting TRBD1. V was clipped by 1 base and J by 1 base; unmatched bases: 12. CDR1 and CDR2 (germline): SEHNR, FQNEAQ (reference sequence). This CDR3 is built from 18 residues. CDR3 nucleotide sequence: TGTGCCAGCAGCTTAGGTATCCCTAGACAGGGAAGGAACACTGAAGCTTTCTTT. Translating it yields CASSLGIPRQGRNTEAFF. The full variable domain, completed using reference TRBV7-9 and TRBJ1-1, is DTGVSQNPRHKITKRGQNVTFRCDPISEHNRLYWYRQTLGQGPEFLTYFQNEAQLEKSRLLSDRFSAERPKGSFSTLEIQRTEQGDSAMYLCASSLGIPRQGRNTEAFFGQGTRLTVV.